Described below is a single T cell receptor (beta chain) sequence and its context. The CDR3 has 12 residues. From germline, CDR1 is MNHNS and CDR2 SASEGT. Between the trimmed V and J ends, which lost 5 bases and 3 bases, there was a span of 8 bases. These data originate in a study of T cell changes during pregnancy in multiple sclerosis. Assay: immunoSEQ multiplex PCR; the TCRdb copy retains only in-frame clones and omits some. Counted here are about 38,000 clones, 90% to 95% occurring once; the ten biggest clones make up about 8.5%. The rearrangement links TRBV6-1 to TRBJ2-7; D may be TRBD1 (6 bases). The specimen comprised CD8+ T cells from peripheral blood mononuclear cells, sampled in the third trimester of pregnancy. The TCR sequence derives from a female donor with multiple sclerosis, enrolled in a pregnancy study. The CDR3 sequence is CASSRTDYEQYF. The CDR3 nucleotides read TGTGCCAGCAGTCGGACAGACTACGAGCAGTACTTC.